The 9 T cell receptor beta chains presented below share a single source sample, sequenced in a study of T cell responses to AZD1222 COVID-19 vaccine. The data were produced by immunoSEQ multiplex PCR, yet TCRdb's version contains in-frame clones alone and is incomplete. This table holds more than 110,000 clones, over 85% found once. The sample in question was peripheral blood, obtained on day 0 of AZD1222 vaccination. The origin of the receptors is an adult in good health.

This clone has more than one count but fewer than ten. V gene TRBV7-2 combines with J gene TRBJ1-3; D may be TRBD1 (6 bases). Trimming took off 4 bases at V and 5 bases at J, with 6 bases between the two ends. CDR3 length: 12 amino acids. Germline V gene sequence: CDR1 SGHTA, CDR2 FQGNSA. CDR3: CASSWDRNTIYF. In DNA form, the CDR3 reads TGTGCCAGCAGCTGGGACAGAAACACCATATATTTT. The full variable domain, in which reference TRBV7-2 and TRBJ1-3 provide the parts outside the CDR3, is GAGVSQSPSNKVTEKGKDVELRCDPISGHTALYWYRQSLGQGLEFLIYFQGNSAPDKSGLPSDRFSAERTGGSVSTLTIQRTQQEDSAVYLCASSWDRNTIYFGEGSWLTVV.

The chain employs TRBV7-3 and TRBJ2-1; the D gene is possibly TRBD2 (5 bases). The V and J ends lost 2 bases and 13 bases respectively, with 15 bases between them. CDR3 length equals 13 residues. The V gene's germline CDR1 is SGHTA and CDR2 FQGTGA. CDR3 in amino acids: CASSLSFGLAQFF. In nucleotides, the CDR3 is TGTGCCAGCAGCTTATCTTTCGGGCTAGCACAGTTCTTC.

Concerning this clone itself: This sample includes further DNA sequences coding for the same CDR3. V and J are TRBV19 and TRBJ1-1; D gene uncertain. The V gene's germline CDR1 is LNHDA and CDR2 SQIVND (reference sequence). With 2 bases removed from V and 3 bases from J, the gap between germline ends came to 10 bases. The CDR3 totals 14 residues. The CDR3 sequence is CASSIWGLDTEAFF. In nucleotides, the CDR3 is TGTGCCAGTAGTATATGGGGTCTCGACACTGAAGCTTTCTTT. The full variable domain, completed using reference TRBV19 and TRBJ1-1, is DGGITQSPKYLFRKEGQNVTLSCEQNLNHDAMYWYRQDPGQGLRLIYYSQIVNDFQKGDIAEGYSVSREKKESFPLTVTSAQKNPTAFYLCASSIWGLDTEAFFGQGTRLTVV.

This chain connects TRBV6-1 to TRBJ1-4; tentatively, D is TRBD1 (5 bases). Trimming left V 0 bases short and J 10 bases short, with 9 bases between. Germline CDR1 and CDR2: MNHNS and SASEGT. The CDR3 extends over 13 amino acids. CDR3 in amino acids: CASSEAVQGKLFF. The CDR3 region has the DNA TGTGCCAGCAGTGAAGCGGTCCAGGGAAAACTGTTTTTT.

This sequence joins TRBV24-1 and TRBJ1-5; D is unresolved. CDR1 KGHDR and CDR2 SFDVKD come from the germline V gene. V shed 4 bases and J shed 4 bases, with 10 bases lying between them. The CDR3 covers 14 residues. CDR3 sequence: CATSDTRRNQPQHF. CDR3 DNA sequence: TGTGCCACCAGTGACACCCGACGGAATCAGCCCCAGCATTTT.

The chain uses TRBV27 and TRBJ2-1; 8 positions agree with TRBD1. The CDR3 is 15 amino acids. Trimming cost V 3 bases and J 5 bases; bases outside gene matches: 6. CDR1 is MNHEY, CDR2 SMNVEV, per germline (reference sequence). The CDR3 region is CASSLSRDRNNEQFF. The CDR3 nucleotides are TGTGCCAGCAGTTTGTCCCGGGACAGGAACAATGAGCAGTTCTTC.

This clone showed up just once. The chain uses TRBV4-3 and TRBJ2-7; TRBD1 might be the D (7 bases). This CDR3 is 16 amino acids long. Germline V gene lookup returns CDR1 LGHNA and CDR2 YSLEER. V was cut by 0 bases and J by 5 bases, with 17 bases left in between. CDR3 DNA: TGCGCCAGCAGCCAAGATCTTGGAGGGGGCGAAGACGAGCAGTACTTC. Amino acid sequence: CASSQDLGGGEDEQYF.

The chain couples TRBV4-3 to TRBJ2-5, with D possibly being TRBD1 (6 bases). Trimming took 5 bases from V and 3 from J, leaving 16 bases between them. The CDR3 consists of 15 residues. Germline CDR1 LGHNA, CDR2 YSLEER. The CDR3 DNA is TGCGCCAGCAGCGTCCGGGACACTGCGGAAGAGACCCAGTACTTC. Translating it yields CASSVRDTAEETQYF.

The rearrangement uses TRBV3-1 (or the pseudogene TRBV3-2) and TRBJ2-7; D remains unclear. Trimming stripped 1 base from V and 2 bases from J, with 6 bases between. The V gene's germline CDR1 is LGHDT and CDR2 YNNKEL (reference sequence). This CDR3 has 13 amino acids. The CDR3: CASSQVVPYEQYF. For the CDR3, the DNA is TGTGCCAGCAGCCAAGTGGTCCCCTACGAGCAGTACTTC.